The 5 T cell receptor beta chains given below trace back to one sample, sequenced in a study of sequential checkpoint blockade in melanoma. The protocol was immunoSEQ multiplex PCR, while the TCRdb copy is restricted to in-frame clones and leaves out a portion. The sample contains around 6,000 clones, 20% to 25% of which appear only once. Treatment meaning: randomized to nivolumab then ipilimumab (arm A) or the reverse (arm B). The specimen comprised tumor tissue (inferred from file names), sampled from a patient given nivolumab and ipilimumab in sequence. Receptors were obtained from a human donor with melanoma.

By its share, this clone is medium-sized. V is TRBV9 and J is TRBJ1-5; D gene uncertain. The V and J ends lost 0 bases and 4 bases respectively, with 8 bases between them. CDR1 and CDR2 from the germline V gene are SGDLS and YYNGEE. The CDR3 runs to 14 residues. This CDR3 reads CASSVDSGNQPQHF. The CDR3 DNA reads TGTGCCAGCAGCGTAGACAGTGGGAATCAGCCCCAGCATTTT.

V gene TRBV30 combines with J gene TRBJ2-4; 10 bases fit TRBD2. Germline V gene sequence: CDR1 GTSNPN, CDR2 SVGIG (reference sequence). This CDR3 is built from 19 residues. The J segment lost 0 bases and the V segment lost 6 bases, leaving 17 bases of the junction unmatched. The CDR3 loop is CACQFPASGSGRAKNIQYF. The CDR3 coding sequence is TGTGCCTGTCAATTCCCGGCTAGCGGGAGTGGACGAGCCAAAAACATTCAGTACTTC.

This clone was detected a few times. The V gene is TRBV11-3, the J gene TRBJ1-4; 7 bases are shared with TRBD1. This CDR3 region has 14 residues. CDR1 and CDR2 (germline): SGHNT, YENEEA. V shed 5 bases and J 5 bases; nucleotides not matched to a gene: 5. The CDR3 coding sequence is TGTGCCAGCAGCCCGACAGGGCCCAATGAAAAACTGTTTTTT. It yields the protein CASSPTGPNEKLFF. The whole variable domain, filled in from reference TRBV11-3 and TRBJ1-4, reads EAGVVQSPRYKIIEKKQPVAFWCNPISGHNTLYWYLQNLGQGPELLIRYENEEAVDDSQLPKDRFSAERLKGVDSTLKIQPAELGDSAVYLCASSPTGPNEKLFFGSGTQLSVL.

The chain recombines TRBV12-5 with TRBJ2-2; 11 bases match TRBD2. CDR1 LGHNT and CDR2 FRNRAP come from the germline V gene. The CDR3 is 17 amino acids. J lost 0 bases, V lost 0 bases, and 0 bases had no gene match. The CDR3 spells CASGLVLAGANTGELFF. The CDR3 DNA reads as TGTGCTAGTGGTTTGGTACTAGCGGGAGCGAACACCGGGGAGCTGTTTTTT.

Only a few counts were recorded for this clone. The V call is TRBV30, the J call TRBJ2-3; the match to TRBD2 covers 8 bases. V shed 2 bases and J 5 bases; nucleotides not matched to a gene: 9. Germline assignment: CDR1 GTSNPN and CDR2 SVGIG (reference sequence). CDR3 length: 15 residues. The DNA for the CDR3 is TGTGCCTGGAGTAGCGGGAGCGTTGTCGTAGATACGCAGTATTTT. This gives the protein CAWSSGSVVVDTQYF.